A few counts support the clone carrying this TCR beta chain. As yet, its antigen is unknown. With 60 Vbeta and 13 Jbeta primers, the PCR was carried out. Measured with immunoSEQ multiplex PCR; TCRdb has only the in-frame clones, and not every one. Of some 150,000 clones listed, 65% to 85% are singletons. The data originate from a study of cytomegalovirus exposure and HLA in healthy donors. General study findings and limits: Three chains tied to CMV proved CMV antigen-specific in vitro. Roughly even sequencing depth across donors was the assumption behind the presence/absence analyses. Being indistinguishable, some V segments were excluded, TRBV6-2 and TRBV6-3 among them. HLA alleles showed associations with fewer than 20,000 TCR beta sequences in a later analysis, at a 0.05 false discovery rate.

The CDR3 loop spans 14 amino acids. V was trimmed by 3 bases and J by 0 bases, leaving 5 bases between them. Germline lookup yields CDR1 SNHLY and CDR2 FYNNEI. The sequence was collected from a man between 60 and 75 years old in good health and CMV-seronegative. The sample was PBMCs. The chain recombines TRBV2 with TRBJ2-2, with D possibly matching TRBD1 (5 bases). This CDR3 is CASSDRANTGELFF. In DNA form, the CDR3 reads TGTGCCAGCAGTGACAGGGCGAACACCGGGGAGCTGTTTTTT.